The text below deals with one T cell receptor beta chain. The data derive from a study of T-cell reconstitution after alpha-beta-depleted transplantation in children. The CDR3 loop spans 13 amino acids. Looked up from germline, CDR1 is MRHNA and CDR2 is SNTAGT. Trimming took 6 bases from V and 4 from J; bases not matched to a gene: 4. Unique molecular identifiers tagged the TCRbeta library. TCRdb passed the PCR reads through MiXCR, listing each CDR3 protein once. The sample consists of roughly 610,000 distinct CDR3 sequences, 10% to 13% of them appearing once. V gene TRBV6-4 combines with J gene TRBJ1-1; 8 bases align to TRBD1. The source was PBMCs from the stem cell graft donor, collected from the stem cell graft. The origin of this receptor is a human donor who donated a stem cell graft to a child with acute myeloid leukemia. The CDR3 nucleotides are TGTGCCAGCAGGGATACAGGGGGCACTGAAGCTTTCTTT. Translating it yields CASRDTGGTEAFF.